This paragraph reports one TCR beta chain. This specimen belongs to a study of CD8 T cells in Susac syndrome. The CDR3 covers 13 residues. Germline V gene data show CDR1 as ENHRY and CDR2 as SYGVKD. V lost 6 bases, J lost 7 bases, and 7 bases stayed unmatched. The multiple sclerosis controls consisted of treatment-naive patients with relapsing-remitting disease, either stable or active. The authors reverse transcribed roughly 0.5 to 1 ug RNA with random hexamers. The CDR3 of TCR beta was amplified by immunoSEQ multiplex PCR across 54 Vbeta and 13 Jbeta. TCRdb re-called the immunoSEQ multiplex PCR reads with MiXCR, one entry per CDR3 protein. Altogether 200,000 or so distinct CDR3 sequences are present, approximately 90% being singletons, with the ten largest covering less than 0.15%.

The chain uses TRBV10-3 and TRBJ2-7; TRBD2 matches at 9 bases. Specimen: CD8+ T cells from PBMCs. The clonotype comes from a human donor with multiple sclerosis. The CDR3 DNA reads as TGTGCCATCAGCCAGCGGGAGGATGGAGAGCAGTACTTC. Its protein is CAISQREDGEQYF.